This T cell receptor (beta chain) was sequenced during a study of T cell repertoires in cytomegalovirus infection. Study-level results: Clonotypes of TCR beta that were HLA-C-restricted and CMV-specific dominated the ex vivo response.

The ends lost 1 base at V and 4 bases at J; junction bases unmatched: 11. CDR1 is DFQATT and CDR2 is SNEGSKA in the germline V gene (reference sequence). This CDR3 is 17 amino acids long. MiXCR, run by TCRdb on the reads, gives a single entry per CDR3 protein. The sample includes 250,000 to 300,000 distinct CDR3 sequences, roughly 23% of them seen just once. This clonotype was observed a few times. The antigen remains undetermined. The chain links TRBV20-1 to TRBJ2-1, with TRBD2 matching 9 bases. Specimen: PBMCs. The receptor comes from a human donor in good health (CMV status not recorded). Some clones in this sample may be carry-over from other donors' samples. CDR3 DNA: TGCAGTGCTAGAGGCTCCCCAAGCGGGGGGCAATACAATGAGCAGTTCTTC. Translation gives CSARGSPSGGQYNEQFF.